This T cell receptor (beta chain) was identified during a study of control samples from healthy donors and cancer patients. This CDR3 contains 14 residues. Germline V gene sequence: CDR1 SGHRS, CDR2 YFSETQ. V lost 0 bases, J lost 0 bases, and 4 bases lay in between. Here immunoSEQ multiplex PCR was the method, and the copy in TCRdb shows in-frame clones only, minus some. Here the sample spans approximately 89,000 clones, around nine tenths being singletons. The chain carries TRBV5-1 and TRBJ1-3; no firm D call. The sequence came from a man aged 25-45 years in good health. The sample taken for sequencing was blood. The CDR3 reads CASSLGGSGNTIYF. CDR3 bases: TGCGCCAGCAGCTTGGGGGGCTCTGGAAACACCATATATTTT. Supplemented by reference TRBV5-1 and TRBJ1-3, the full variable domain reads KAGVTQTPRYLIKTRGQQVTLSCSPISGHRSVSWYQQTPGQGLQFLFEYFSETQRNKGNFPGRFSGRQFSNSRSEMNVSTLELGDSALYLCASSLGGSGNTIYFGEGSWLTVV.